Below are 24 T cell receptor beta chains sequenced from a single sample in a study of T cells after yellow fever vaccination. One entry per CDR3 protein results from TCRdb running MiXCR on the 5' RACE reads. Found here are approximately 550,000 distinct CDR3 sequences, roughly 12% of them singletons; the top ten hold over 11%. The material was PBMCs, obtained on the day of the yellow fever booster vaccination. The receptors were gathered from a man aged 30 to 39 who received the YFV17D yellow fever vaccine.

This clonotype was detected a few times. The rearrangement links TRBV30 to TRBJ2-1; weak D call: TRBD2 (5 bases). V dropped 3 bases and J dropped 1 base, with 10 bases sitting between them. CDR3 length: 14 amino acids. CDR1 is GTSNPN and CDR2 is SVGIG in the germline V gene (reference sequence). The CDR3 DNA follows: TGTGCCTGGAGGAGGGCCGGATCCTACAATGAGCAGTTCTTC. As protein: CAWRRAGSYNEQFF.

This clonotype was detected only a few times. The V call is TRBV6-1, the J call TRBJ2-7, with unresolved D. The length of the CDR3 is 15 residues. Trimming shortened V by 6 bases and J by 2 bases, and 17 bases separated the two germline ends. Per germline, CDR1 MNHNS and CDR2 SASEGT. The CDR3 DNA sequence: TGTGCCAGCAGCGCTGCCCACCTAGGAGCCTACGAGCAGTACTTC. Amino acids: CASSAAHLGAYEQYF.

The chain carries TRBV4-2 and TRBJ1-4; 10 positions agree with TRBD1. V trimming: 2 bases; J trimming: 3 bases; junction bases outside the gene matches: 6. CDR3 length equals 17 residues. CDR1 and CDR2 (germline): LGHNA, YNFKEQ. The CDR3 region is CASSQPGQGPSNEKLFF. For the CDR3, the DNA is TGTGCCAGCAGCCAACCGGGACAGGGGCCCTCTAATGAAAAACTGTTTTTT.

Of note for this clonotype: The junction and the germline gene differ at one end; a read error may be behind it. This sequence joins TRBV20-1 and TRBJ1-4, with a tentative D call TRBD1 (6 bases). The length of the CDR3 is 11 residues. The V gene's germline CDR1 is DFQATT and CDR2 SNEGSKA (reference sequence). The CDR3 sequence: CSAANPGAGLF. The DNA for the CDR3 is TGCAGTGCTGCCAACCCAGGGGCTGGGTTGTTT.

This clonotype appeared a few times. CDR3 DNA sequence: TGTGCCAGCTCACCGGGGATAAGTCGGGAGACCCAGTACTTC. It specifies CASSPGISRETQYF. The chain has TRBV18 and TRBJ2-5; no clear D. CDR3 length: 14 amino acids. The V and J ends lost 3 bases and 5 bases respectively, with 13 bases between them. The V gene's germline CDR1 is KGHSH and CDR2 LQKENI.

This clonotype was recorded a few times. V gene TRBV19 combines with J gene TRBJ2-1, with TRBD2 as a possible D gene (6 bases). The germline V and J ends were trimmed by 7 bases and 2 bases, with 12 bases remaining between them. CDR3 length: 14 residues. In germline, CDR1 is LNHDA, CDR2 SQIVND (reference sequence). CDR3 loop: CASKASVTYNEQFF. The CDR3 bases are TGTGCCAGTAAGGCTAGCGTAACCTACAATGAGCAGTTCTTC.

The V gene is TRBV5-1, the J gene TRBJ2-7; 10 bases match TRBD2. V trimming: 0 bases; J trimming: 3 bases; junction bases outside the gene matches: 6. CDR1 is SGHRS, CDR2 YFSETQ, per germline. The CDR3 covers 16 residues. This CDR3 reads CASSLDPSGSIYEQYF. In nucleotides, the CDR3 is TGCGCCAGCAGCTTGGATCCTAGCGGGAGCATCTACGAGCAGTACTTC.

The V gene is TRBV4-3, the J gene TRBJ2-7; a weak D match, TRBD1 (5 bases). V was pared by 1 base and J by 3 bases, with 13 bases between. Germline CDR1 and CDR2: LGHNA and YSLEER. This CDR3 spans 15 amino acids. The CDR3 DNA reads as TGCGCCAGCAGCCAAGCCTACAGGCCTCTCTACGAGCAGTACTTC. It translates to CASSQAYRPLYEQYF.

This clonotype was counted between two and nine times. The rearrangement links TRBV7-8 to TRBJ1-4, with TRBD1 matching over 9 bases. CDR1 is SGHVS, CDR2 FQNEAQ, per germline. This CDR3 has 16 residues. Unmatched junction bases numbered 7, after V lost 1 base and J lost 7 bases. CDR3 DNA: TGTGCCAGCAGCTTAGGACGGACAGGGGAGAGTGAAAAACTGTTTTTT. This codes for CASSLGRTGESEKLFF.

A few counts support this clonotype. This rearrangement joins TRBV7-9 to TRBJ1-1; D remains unclear. The germline V gene has CDR1 SEHNR and CDR2 FQNEAQ (reference sequence). This CDR3 spans 14 amino acids. Trimming cost V 1 base and J 0 bases, with 6 bases left between them. The CDR3 coding sequence is TGTGCCAGCAGCTTAGGACTCTTGAACACTGAAGCTTTCTTT. Protein: CASSLGLLNTEAFF.

This clonotype was counted many times. The gene calls are TRBV3-1 and TRBJ2-7, with D unresolved. The V and J ends lost 1 base and 3 bases respectively, with 7 bases between them. In germline, CDR1 is LGHDT, CDR2 YNNKEL (reference sequence). This CDR3 region has 13 residues. As DNA, the CDR3 is TGTGCCAGCAGCCAAGGAAGGCGCTACGAGCAGTACTTC. Encoded protein: CASSQGRRYEQYF.

This clonotype was observed at least ten times. Its ends do not fully match the called genes, so a read error is possible. The chain uses TRBV5-1 and TRBJ1-4; a possible D gene is TRBD1 (5 bases). The germline V gene encodes CDR1 SGHRS and CDR2 YFSETQ. The CDR3 is 14 residues long. In DNA, the CDR3 is TGTGCCAGCTCACCAGGGACCGGAGGGGAAAAACTGTTTTTT. The encoded protein is CASSPGTGGEKLFF. Full variable domain (remainder filled in from reference TRBV5-1 and TRBJ1-4): KAGVTQTPRYLIKTRGQQVTLSCSPISGHRSVSWYQQTPGQGLQFLFEYFSETQRNKGNFPGRFSGRQFSNSRSEMNVSTLELGDSALYLCASSPGTGGEKLFFGSGTQLSVL.

This clonotype was found a few times. The chain carries TRBV20-1 and TRBJ2-3, with no clear D. The CDR3 is 13 amino acids. Trimming cost V 3 bases and J 3 bases, with 10 bases left between them. Germline CDR1 and CDR2: DFQATT and SNEGSKA (reference sequence). The DNA of the CDR3 is TGCAGTGCTAGCATTCTGGGGACAGATACGCAGTATTTT. Its translation is CSASILGTDTQYF.

This clonotype was counted only a few times. V gene TRBV5-1 combines with J gene TRBJ1-5, with 9 bases lining up with TRBD1. The CDR3 is 15 amino acids. Trimming removed 3 bases from V and 7 bases from J; junction bases left unmatched: 8. CDR1 is SGHRS and CDR2 is YFSETQ in the germline V gene. The CDR3 sequence: CASSSGTGLGQPQHF. CDR3 DNA sequence: TGCGCCAGCAGCTCCGGGACAGGGTTGGGCCAGCCCCAGCATTTT.

V is TRBV20-1 and J is TRBJ2-1; TRBD2 matches at 7 bases. Unmatched junction bases numbered 6, after V lost 1 base and J lost 6 bases. Looked up from germline, CDR1 is DFQATT and CDR2 is SNEGSKA (reference sequence). This CDR3 region has 14 residues. In nucleotides, the CDR3 is TGCAGTGCTAGAGTGGGAGGGCCATCCAATGAGCAGTTCTTC. This translates into CSARVGGPSNEQFF.

V is TRBV4-3 and J is TRBJ2-3; TRBD2 aligns across 7 bases. The CDR3 length is 15 residues. The V gene's germline CDR1 is LGHNA and CDR2 YSLEER. Trimming at V came to 0 bases and at J to 6 bases, leaving 6 bases not matched to a gene. The CDR3 DNA follows: TGCGCCAGCAGCCAAGATCTGGCGGGAGCGGATACGCAGTATTTT. This codes for CASSQDLAGADTQYF.

This clonotype turned up a few times. The J gene is TRBJ1-4, the V gene TRBV20-1; D not resolved. Trimming pared 5 bases from V and 1 base from J, leaving 14 bases between. The V gene's germline CDR1 is DFQATT and CDR2 SNEGSKA (reference sequence). The CDR3 sequence is 15 residues long. The CDR3 DNA is TGCAGTGCTGAAGCTCGACACCTAACTAATGAAAAACTGTTTTTT. Residues: CSAEARHLTNEKLFF.

The chain has TRBV6-2 or TRBV6-3 and TRBJ2-2, with D possibly TRBD1 on 6 matching bases. Germline V lookup: CDR1 MNHEY, CDR2 SVGEGT. The CDR3 runs 15 residues. Trimming took off 1 base at V and 1 base at J, with 7 bases between the two ends. CDR3 in amino acids: CASSYWDKNTGELFF. The CDR3 nucleotides are TGTGCCAGCAGTTACTGGGACAAGAACACCGGGGAGCTGTTTTTT.

This clonotype was counted only a few times. V gene TRBV5-1 combines with J gene TRBJ2-2, with TRBD2 matching 12 bases. CDR1 and CDR2 (germline): SGHRS, YFSETQ. Germline trimming cut 0 bases from V and 5 bases from J; bases unmatched to any gene: 2. The CDR3 is made up of 16 amino acids. In nucleotides, the CDR3 is TGCGCCAGCAGCTTGGAGGGGACTAGCGGGACCGGGGAGCTGTTTTTT. Translating it yields CASSLEGTSGTGELFF.

This clonotype showed up many times. This CDR3 reads CASSLVSGREYEQFF. In DNA form, the CDR3 reads TGTGCCAGCAGCTTAGTTAGCGGGAGGGAATATGAGCAGTTCTTC. This chain links TRBV7-2 with TRBJ2-1; 11 bases align to TRBD2. J gave up 8 bases and V 1 base, and 4 bases lay outside the gene matches. CDR3 length: 15 amino acids. The germline V gene encodes CDR1 SGHTA and CDR2 FQGNSA.

This clonotype was counted between two and nine times. V gene TRBV20-1 combines with J gene TRBJ2-7; the match to TRBD1 covers 9 bases. V gave up 7 bases and J gave up 1 base; unmatched junction bases: 8. CDR3 length: 14 residues. Germline V lookup: CDR1 DFQATT, CDR2 SNEGSKA (reference sequence). Here the CDR3 reads CSGQGDRASYEQYF. CDR3 bases: TGCAGTGGCCAAGGGGACAGGGCATCCTACGAGCAGTACTTC.

The genes are TRBV20-1 and TRBJ2-5; a weak D match, TRBD2 (6 bases). Trimming cost V 3 bases and J 5 bases, with 13 bases left between them. The length of the CDR3 is 13 residues. CDR1 is DFQATT and CDR2 is SNEGSKA in the germline V gene (reference sequence). The CDR3 here is CSARVGGIETQYF. CDR3 DNA: TGCAGTGCTAGGGTTGGGGGGATTGAGACCCAGTACTTC.

The CDR3 DNA reads TGTGCCAGCAGCTACAGGGATGATTACGAGCAGTACTTC. Translated, it gives CASSYRDDYEQYF. V and J are TRBV5-5 and TRBJ2-7; D might be TRBD1 (6 bases). Germline V lookup: CDR1 SGHKS, CDR2 YYEKEE (reference sequence). V lost 3 bases and J 4 bases, leaving 11 bases between the germline ends. The CDR3 contains 13 residues.

The V and J genes are TRBV7-2 and TRBJ2-5, with D tentatively TRBD2 (6 bases). The CDR3 sequence is 17 residues long. Germline V gene lookup returns CDR1 SGHTA and CDR2 FQGNSA. The ends were cut back, 0 bases at V and 7 bases at J, with 21 bases in the middle. The CDR3 sequence: CASSLAGGRSSGRTQYF. CDR3 sequence (DNA): TGTGCCAGCAGCTTAGCCGGGGGACGGTCATCGGGAAGGACCCAGTACTTC.